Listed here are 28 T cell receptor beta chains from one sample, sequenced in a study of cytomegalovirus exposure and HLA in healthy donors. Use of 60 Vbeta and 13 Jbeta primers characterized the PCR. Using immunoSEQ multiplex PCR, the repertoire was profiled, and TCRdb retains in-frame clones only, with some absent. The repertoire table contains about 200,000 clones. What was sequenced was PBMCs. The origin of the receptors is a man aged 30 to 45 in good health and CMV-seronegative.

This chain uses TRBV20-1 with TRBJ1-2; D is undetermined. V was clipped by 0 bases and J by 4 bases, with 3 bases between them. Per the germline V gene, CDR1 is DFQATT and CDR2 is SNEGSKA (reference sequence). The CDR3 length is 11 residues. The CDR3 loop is CSARDGYGYTF. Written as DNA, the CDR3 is TGCAGTGCTAGAGACGGCTATGGCTACACCTTC.

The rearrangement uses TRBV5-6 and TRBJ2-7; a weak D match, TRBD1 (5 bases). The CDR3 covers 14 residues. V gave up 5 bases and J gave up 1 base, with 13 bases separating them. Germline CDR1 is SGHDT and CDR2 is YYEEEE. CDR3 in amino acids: CASRRGLGSYEQYF. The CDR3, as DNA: TGTGCCAGCAGAAGGGGTTTAGGGTCCTACGAGCAGTACTTC.

CDR3 DNA sequence: TGTGCCATCAGTGAGGAAAGCGGGGACTACAATGAGCAGTTCTTC. Amino acids: CAISEESGDYNEQFF. V is TRBV10-3 and J is TRBJ2-1; 7 positions match TRBD2. The CDR3 consists of 15 residues. Germline V gene lookup returns CDR1 ENHRY and CDR2 SYGVKD. J was trimmed by 3 bases and V by 2 bases; bases with no gene match: 4.

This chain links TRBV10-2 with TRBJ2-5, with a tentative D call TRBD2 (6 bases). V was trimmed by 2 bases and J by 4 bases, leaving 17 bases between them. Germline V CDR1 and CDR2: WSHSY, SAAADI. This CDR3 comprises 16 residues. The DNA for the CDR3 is TGCGCCAGCAGTGAGAGAATCGGGCGGGGCCCAGAGACCCAGTACTTC. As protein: CASSERIGRGPETQYF.

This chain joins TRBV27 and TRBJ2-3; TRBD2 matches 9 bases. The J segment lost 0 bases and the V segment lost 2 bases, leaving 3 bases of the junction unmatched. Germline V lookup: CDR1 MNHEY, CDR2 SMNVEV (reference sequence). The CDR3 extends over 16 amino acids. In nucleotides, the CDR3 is TGTGCCAGCAGTTTACGCCTAGCGGGAAGCACAGATACGCAGTATTTT. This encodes CASSLRLAGSTDTQYF.

The CDR3 DNA sequence: TGTGCCAGCAGTGAAGGGGACACCGTCTATGGCTACACCTTC. Its protein is CASSEGDTVYGYTF. This chain connects TRBV6-1 to TRBJ1-2, with a possible D match to TRBD1 (6 bases). Germline CDR1 MNHNS, CDR2 SASEGT. This CDR3 comprises 14 residues. V lost 1 base and J 4 bases, leaving 10 bases between the germline ends.

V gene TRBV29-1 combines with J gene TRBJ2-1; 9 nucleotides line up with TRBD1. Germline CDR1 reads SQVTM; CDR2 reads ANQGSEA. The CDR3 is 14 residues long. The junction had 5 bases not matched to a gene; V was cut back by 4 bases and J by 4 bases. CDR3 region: CSVGDRALYNEQFF. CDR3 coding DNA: TGCAGCGTTGGGGACAGGGCCCTTTACAATGAGCAGTTCTTC.

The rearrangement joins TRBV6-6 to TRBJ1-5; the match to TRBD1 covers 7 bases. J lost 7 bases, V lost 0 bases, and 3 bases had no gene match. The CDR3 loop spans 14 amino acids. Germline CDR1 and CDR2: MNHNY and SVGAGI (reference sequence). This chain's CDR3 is CASSYSQGGQPQHF. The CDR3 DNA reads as TGTGCCAGCAGTTACTCCCAGGGGGGACAGCCCCAGCATTTT.

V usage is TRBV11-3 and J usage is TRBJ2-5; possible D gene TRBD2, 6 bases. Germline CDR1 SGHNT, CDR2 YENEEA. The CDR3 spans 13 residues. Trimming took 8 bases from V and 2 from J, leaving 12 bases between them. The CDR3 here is CASSPGVQETQYF. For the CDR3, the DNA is TGTGCCAGCTCCCCGGGAGTACAAGAGACCCAGTACTTC. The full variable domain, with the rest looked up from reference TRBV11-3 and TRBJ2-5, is EAGVVQSPRYKIIEKKQPVAFWCNPISGHNTLYWYLQNLGQGPELLIRYENEEAVDDSQLPKDRFSAERLKGVDSTLKIQPAELGDSAVYLCASSPGVQETQYFGPGTRLLVL.

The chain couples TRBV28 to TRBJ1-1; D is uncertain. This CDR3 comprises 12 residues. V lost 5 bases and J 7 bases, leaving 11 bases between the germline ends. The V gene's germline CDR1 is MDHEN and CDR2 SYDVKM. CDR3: CASSIPAGEAFF. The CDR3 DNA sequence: TGTGCCAGCAGTATCCCCGCGGGTGAAGCTTTCTTT.

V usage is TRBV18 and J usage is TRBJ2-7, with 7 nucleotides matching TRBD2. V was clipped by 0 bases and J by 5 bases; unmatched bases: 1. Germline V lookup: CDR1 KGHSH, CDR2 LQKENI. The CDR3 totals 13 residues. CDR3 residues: CASSPPGGDEQYF. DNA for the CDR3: TGTGCCAGCTCACCACCGGGGGGGGACGAGCAGTACTTC.

The CDR3 protein is CASSWRSNNQPQHF. In DNA form, the CDR3 reads TGTGCCAGCAGTTGGCGGAGCAACAATCAGCCCCAGCATTTT. The chain employs TRBV2 and TRBJ1-5; D not certain. The CDR3 extends over 14 amino acids. Germline CDR1 SNHLY, CDR2 FYNNEI. The ends were cut back, 5 bases at V and 3 bases at J, with 11 bases in the middle.

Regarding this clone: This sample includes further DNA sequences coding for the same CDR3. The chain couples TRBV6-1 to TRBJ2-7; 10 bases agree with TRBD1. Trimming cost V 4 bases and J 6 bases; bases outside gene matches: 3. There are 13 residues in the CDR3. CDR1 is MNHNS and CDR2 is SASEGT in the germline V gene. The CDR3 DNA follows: TGTGCCAGCAGTGGATGGACAGGGGGCGAGCAGTACTTC. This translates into CASSGWTGGEQYF.

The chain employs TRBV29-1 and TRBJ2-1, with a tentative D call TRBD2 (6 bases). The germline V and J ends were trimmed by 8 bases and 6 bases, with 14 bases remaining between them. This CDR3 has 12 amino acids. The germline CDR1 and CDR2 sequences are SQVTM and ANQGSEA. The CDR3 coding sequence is TGCAGCTACCAAGAGGGAGGCAATGAGCAGTTCTTC. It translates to CSYQEGGNEQFF.

CDR3 loop: CASSSVPGQGNQPQHF. CDR3 DNA: TGTGCCAGCAGCTCTGTCCCGGGACAGGGGAATCAGCCCCAGCATTTT. This chain uses TRBV12-1 with TRBJ1-5; the tabulated D call, TRBD1, remains unverified against the DNA. TRBV12-1 corresponds to a pseudogene. The CDR3 has 16 amino acids.

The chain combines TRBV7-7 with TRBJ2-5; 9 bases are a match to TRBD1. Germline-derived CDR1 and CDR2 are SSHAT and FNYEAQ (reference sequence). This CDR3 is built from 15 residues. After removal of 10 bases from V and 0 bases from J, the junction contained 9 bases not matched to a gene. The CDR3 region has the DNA TGTGCCACCTCCGGCGGACAGGGGTACCAAGAGACCCAGTACTTC. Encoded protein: CATSGGQGYQETQYF.

CDR3: CASSIDQRIWGQGSRNYGYTF. The DNA for the CDR3 is TGTGCCAGTAGTATAGATCAAAGGATTTGGGGACAGGGGAGCCGTAACTATGGCTACACCTTC. J is TRBJ1-2 and V is TRBV19; the match to TRBD1 covers 10 bases. The trim removed 0 bases at V and 1 base at J, leaving 17 bases unmatched. CDR1 and CDR2 (germline): LNHDA, SQIVND (reference sequence). There are 21 residues in the CDR3.

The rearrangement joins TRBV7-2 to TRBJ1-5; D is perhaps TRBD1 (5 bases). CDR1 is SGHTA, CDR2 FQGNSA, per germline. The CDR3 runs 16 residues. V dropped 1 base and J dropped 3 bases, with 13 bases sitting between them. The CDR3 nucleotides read TGTGCCAGCAGCTTAGTCTCAGGGTCGGACAATCAGCCCCAGCATTTT. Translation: CASSLVSGSDNQPQHF.

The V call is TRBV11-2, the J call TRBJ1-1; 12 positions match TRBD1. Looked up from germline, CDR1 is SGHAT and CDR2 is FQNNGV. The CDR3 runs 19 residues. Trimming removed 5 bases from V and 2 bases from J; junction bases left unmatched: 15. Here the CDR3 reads CASSRTSPGQGASNTEAFF. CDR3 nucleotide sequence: TGTGCCAGCAGCCGTACCTCGCCGGGACAGGGGGCGAGTAACACTGAAGCTTTCTTT. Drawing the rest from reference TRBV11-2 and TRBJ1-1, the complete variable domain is EAGVAQSPRYKIIEKRQSVAFWCNPISGHATLYWYQQILGQGPKLLIQFQNNGVVDDSQLPKDRFSAERLKGVDSTLKIQPAKLEDSAVYLCASSRTSPGQGASNTEAFFGQGTRLTVV.

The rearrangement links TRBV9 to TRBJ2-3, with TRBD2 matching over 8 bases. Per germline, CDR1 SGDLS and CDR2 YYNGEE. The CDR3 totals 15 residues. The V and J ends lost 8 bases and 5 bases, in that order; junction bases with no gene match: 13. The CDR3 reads CASNPGGRYIDTQYF. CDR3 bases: TGTGCCAGTAACCCGGGGGGGAGGTATATAGATACGCAGTATTTT.

The CDR3 coding sequence is TGTGCCTGGGACGGGGGGGGGAAAAACATTCAGTACTTC. Translating it yields CAWDGGGKNIQYF. V usage is TRBV30 and J usage is TRBJ2-4, with 8 nucleotides matching TRBD2. Germline CDR1 reads GTSNPN; CDR2 reads SVGIG (reference sequence). With 5 bases clipped from V and 4 bases from J, the junction kept 4 bases outside the gene matches. The CDR3 contains 13 residues.

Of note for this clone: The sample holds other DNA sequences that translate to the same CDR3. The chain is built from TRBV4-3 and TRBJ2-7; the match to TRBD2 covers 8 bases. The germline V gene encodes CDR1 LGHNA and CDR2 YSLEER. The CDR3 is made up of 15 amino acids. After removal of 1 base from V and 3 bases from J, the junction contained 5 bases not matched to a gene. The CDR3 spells CASSQVRAGGYEQYF. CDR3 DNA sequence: TGCGCCAGCAGCCAAGTTCGGGCGGGGGGCTACGAGCAGTACTTC.

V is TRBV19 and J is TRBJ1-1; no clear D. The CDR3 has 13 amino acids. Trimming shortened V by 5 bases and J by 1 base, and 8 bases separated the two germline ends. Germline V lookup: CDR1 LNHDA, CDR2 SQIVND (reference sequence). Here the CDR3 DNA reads TGTGCCAGTAGTTTCTACAGGAACACTGAAGCTTTCTTT. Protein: CASSFYRNTEAFF.

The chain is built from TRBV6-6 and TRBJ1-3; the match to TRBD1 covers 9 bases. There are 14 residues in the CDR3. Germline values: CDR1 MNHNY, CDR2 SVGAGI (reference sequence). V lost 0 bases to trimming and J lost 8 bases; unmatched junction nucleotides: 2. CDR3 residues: CASSYSGQGYTIYF. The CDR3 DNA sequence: TGTGCCAGCAGTTACTCGGGACAGGGATACACCATATATTTT.

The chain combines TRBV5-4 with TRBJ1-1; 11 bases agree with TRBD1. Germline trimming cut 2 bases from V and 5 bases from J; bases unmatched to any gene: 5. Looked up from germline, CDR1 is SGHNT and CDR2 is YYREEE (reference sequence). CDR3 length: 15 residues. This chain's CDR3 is CASSLGTGGRTEAFF. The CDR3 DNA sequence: TGTGCCAGCAGCTTAGGGACAGGGGGACGGACTGAAGCTTTCTTT.

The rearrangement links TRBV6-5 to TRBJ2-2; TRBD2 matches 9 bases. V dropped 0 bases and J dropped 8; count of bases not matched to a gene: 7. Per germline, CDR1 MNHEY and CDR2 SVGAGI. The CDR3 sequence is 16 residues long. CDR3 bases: TGTGCCAGCAGTTACTCGTCCCTAGCGGGACATGGGGAGCTGTTTTTT. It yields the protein CASSYSSLAGHGELFF.

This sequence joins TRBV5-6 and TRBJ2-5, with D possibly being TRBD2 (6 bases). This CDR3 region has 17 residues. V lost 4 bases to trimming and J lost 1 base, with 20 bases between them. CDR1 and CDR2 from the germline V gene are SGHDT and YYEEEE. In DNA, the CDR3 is TGTGCCAGCAGCGTGGGGCTTGGTGCGGGGCTCCAAGAGACCCAGTACTTC. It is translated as CASSVGLGAGLQETQYF.

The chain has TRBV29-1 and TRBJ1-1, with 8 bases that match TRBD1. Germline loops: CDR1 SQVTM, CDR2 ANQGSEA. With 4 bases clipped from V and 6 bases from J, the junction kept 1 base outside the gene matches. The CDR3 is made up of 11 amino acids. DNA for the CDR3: TGCAGCGTTGGACAGGGGTCTGAAGCTTTCTTT. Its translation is CSVGQGSEAFF.